The clone carrying this TCR beta chain was picked up a small number of times. Construction of the TCRbeta library involved unique molecular identifiers. Using its own MiXCR run on the PCR reads, TCRdb lists one record per CDR3 protein. The data hold about 400,000 distinct CDR3 sequences, with roughly 20% observed a single time. This CDR3 is built from 14 residues. Per the germline V gene, CDR1 is DFQATT and CDR2 is SNEGSKA (reference sequence). V lost 1 base and J lost 1, with 9 bases in between. These data originate in a study of T-cell reconstitution after alpha-beta-depleted transplantation in children.

This sequence joins TRBV20-1 and TRBJ2-3; a possible D gene is TRBD1 (6 bases). The sequence came from a human donor who donated a stem cell graft to a child with acute myeloid leukemia. Sequences were derived from PBMCs from the stem cell graft donor, sampled from the stem cell graft. In nucleotides, the CDR3 is TGCAGTGCTAGAGGACAGGAGGGCACAGATACGCAGTATTTT. Its protein is CSARGQEGTDTQYF.